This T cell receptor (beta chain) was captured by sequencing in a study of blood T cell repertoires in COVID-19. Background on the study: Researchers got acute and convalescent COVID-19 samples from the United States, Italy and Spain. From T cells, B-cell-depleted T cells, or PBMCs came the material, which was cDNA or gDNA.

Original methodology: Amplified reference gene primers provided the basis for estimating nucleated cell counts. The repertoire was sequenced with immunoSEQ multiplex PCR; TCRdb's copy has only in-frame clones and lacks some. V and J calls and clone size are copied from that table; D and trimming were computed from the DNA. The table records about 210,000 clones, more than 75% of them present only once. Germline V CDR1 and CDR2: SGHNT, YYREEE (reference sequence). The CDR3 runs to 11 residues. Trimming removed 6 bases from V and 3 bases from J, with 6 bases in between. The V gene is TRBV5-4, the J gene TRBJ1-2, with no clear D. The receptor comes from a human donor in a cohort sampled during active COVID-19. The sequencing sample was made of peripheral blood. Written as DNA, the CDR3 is TGTGCCAGCAAGCGAGACTATGGCTACACCTTC. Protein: CASKRDYGYTF.